This paragraph covers one T cell receptor beta chain sequence. This CDR3 contains 14 residues. Trimming stripped 2 bases from V and 5 bases from J, with 15 bases between. The germline V gene has CDR1 SQVTM and CDR2 ANQGSEA. The data originate from a study of control samples from healthy donors and cancer patients. The repertoire was sequenced with immunoSEQ multiplex PCR; TCRdb's copy has only in-frame clones and lacks some. The sample yields about 190,000 clones, about 89% seen once. Sequences were obtained from blood. This TCR derives from a man aged 25-45 years in good health. The chain joins TRBV29-1 to TRBJ2-5; D is perhaps TRBD2 (7 bases). CDR3 loop: CSVEIGGQKETQYF. In DNA form, the CDR3 reads TGCAGCGTTGAAATCGGGGGGCAAAAGGAGACCCAGTACTTC.